The clone carrying this T cell receptor (beta chain) was detected ten times or more. The sample originates from a study of T cells in Graves' hyperthyroidism and ophthalmopathy. CDR1 and CDR2 (germline): SGHDT, YYEEEE. The V segment lost 4 bases and the J segment 0 bases; nucleotides outside the gene matches: 4. The CDR3 is 15 amino acids. The investigators amplified TCR beta CDR3 regions from RNA transcripts. In the first-round RT-PCR of the TCR CDR3, the HTBI primer set was used. TCRdb fed the multiplex PCR reads into MiXCR, producing one record per CDR3 protein. There are around 580,000 distinct CDR3 sequences in the sample; 40% to 55% occur only once, and approximately 8.4% lies in the top ten.

The specimen sequenced was peripheral blood or thyroid tissue (not recorded which). This chain uses TRBV5-6 with TRBJ1-5, with 7 bases that match TRBD1. The clonotype comes from a young woman with Graves' hyperthyroidism. The CDR3 nucleotides read TGTGCCAGCAGCCGATGGGACAGTAGCAATCAGCCCCAGCATTTT. The encoded protein is CASSRWDSSNQPQHF. The full variable domain, completed using reference TRBV5-6 and TRBJ1-5, is DAGVTQSPTHLIKTRGQQVTLRCSPKSGHDTVSWYQQALGQGPQFIFQYYEEEERQRGNFPDRFSGHQFPNYSSELNVNALLLGDSALYLCASSRWDSSNQPQHFGDGTRLSIL.